This TCR beta chain was profiled in a study of monozygotic twins with inflammatory bowel disease. Notes on the study in general: There were differing immunosuppressive treatments, which may have added variability to patient repertoires. For IBD patients, clonotypes shared with others were fewer than for healthy twins, especially with disease activity.

It was approximately 3,700 ng of total RNA that each TCR library used. TCRdb processed the 5' RACE reads again and assigns one entry to each CDR3 protein, with no DNA. The sample table includes some 170,000 distinct CDR3 sequences. About this clonotype itself: Its antigen is undetermined.

The CDR3 is 15 residues long. CDR1 and CDR2 from the germline V gene are SGHDN and FVKESK. Whole blood served as the source of total RNA, and no T cell sorting took place. Sequenced: blood. The chain carries TRBV14 and TRBJ2-1; TCRdb reports TRBD2, a call that lacks DNA to check it against. The source is a human donor with ulcerative colitis or Crohn's disease, or a healthy co-twin of an affected twin (not recorded which). The CDR3 protein is CASSQDLAGGREQFF.